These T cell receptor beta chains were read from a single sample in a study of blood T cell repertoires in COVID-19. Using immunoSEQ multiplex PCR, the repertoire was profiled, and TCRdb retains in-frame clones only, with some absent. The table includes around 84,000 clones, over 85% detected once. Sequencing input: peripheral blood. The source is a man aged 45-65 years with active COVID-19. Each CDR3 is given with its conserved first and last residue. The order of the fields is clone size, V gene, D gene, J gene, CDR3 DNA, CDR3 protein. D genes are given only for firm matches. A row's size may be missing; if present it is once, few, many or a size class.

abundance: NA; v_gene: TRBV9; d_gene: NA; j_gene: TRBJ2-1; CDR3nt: TGTGCCAGGCTTCACAGACGCCGCCTTTTAGGTCATGAGCAGTTCTTC; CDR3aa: CARLHRRRLLGHEQFF
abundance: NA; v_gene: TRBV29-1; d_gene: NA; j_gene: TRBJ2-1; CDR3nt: TGCAGCGTTGATAGTACCTACAATGAGCAGTTCTTC; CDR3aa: CSVDSTYNEQFF
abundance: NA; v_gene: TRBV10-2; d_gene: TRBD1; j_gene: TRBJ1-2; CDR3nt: TGCGCCAGCATGGGGACAGCGACTTATGGCTACACCTTC; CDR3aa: CASMGTATYGYTF
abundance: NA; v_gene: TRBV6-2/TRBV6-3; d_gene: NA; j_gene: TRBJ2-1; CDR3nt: TGTGCCAGCAGTTTTCAACTCAGGGAAAATGAGCAGTTCTTC; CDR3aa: CASSFQLRENEQFF
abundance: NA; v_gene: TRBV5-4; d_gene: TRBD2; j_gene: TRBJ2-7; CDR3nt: TGTGCCAGCAGCTCCCGGGGGGGAGATTACGAGCAGTACTTC; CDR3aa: CASSSRGGDYEQYF
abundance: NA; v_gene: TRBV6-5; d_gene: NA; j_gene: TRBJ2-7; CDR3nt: TGTGCCAGCAGACCTCCGGGACACACCATCTACGAGCAGTACTTC; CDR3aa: CASRPPGHTIYEQYF
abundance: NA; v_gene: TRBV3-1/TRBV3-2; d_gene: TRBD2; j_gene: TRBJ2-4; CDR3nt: TGTGCCAGCAGCCAAGTCGGCGGGGGGGCCCGGGGAAACATTCAGTACTTC; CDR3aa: CASSQVGGGARGNIQYF
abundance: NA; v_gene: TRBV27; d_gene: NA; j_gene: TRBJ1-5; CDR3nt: TGTGCCAGCAGGTCCGCGGGGGGCGGTCAGCCCCAGCATTTT; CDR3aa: CASRSAGGGQPQHF
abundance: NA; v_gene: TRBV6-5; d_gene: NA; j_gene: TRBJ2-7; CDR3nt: TGTGCCAGCAGCCTCAGAGGGCAATACGAGCAGTACTTC; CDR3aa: CASSLRGQYEQYF
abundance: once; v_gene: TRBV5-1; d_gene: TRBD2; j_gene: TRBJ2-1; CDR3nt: TGCGCCAGCAGCAGGTGGACTAGCGGGGAATCCTACAATGAGCAGTTCTTC; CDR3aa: CASSRWTSGESYNEQFF
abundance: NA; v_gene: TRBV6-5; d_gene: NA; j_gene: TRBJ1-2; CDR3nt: TGTGCCATCGATCGAACAGGGTTTTTCAACTATGGCTACACCTTC; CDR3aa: CAIDRTGFFNYGYTF
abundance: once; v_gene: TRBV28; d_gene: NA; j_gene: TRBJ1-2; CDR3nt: TGTGCCAGCAGTTTGGGGCCGGGCTATGGCTACACCTTC; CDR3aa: CASSLGPGYGYTF
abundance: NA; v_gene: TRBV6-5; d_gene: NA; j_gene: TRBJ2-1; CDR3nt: TGTGCCAGCAGTTACTCGAGTAGGGGTCGGGCGTTCTTC; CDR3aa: CASSYSSRGRAFF
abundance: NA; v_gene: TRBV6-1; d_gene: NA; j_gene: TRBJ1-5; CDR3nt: TGTGCCAGCAGTGAAGCGCTAAGGCAGGGAGGAGCCCAGCATTTT; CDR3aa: CASSEALRQGGAQHF
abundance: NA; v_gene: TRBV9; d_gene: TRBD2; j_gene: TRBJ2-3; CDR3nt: TGTGCCAGCAGCGTCTTTAGCGGGATGAGCACAGATACGCAGTATTTT; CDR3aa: CASSVFSGMSTDTQYF
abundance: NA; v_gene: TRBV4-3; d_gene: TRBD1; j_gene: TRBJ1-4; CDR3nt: TGCGCCAGCAGCCACTCCAGGGGGATTAATGAAAAACTGTTTTTT; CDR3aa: CASSHSRGINEKLFF
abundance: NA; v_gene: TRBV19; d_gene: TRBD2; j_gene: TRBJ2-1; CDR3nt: TGTGCCAGCCGGACTAGCGGGAGTTCCACCAATGAGCAGTTCTTC; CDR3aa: CASRTSGSSTNEQFF
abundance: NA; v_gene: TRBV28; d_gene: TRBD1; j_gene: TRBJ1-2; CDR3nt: TGTGCCAGCAGTTTATTGGGACAGGGAAACTATGGCTACACCTTC; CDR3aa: CASSLLGQGNYGYTF
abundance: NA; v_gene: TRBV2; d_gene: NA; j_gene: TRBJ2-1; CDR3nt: TGTGCCAGCAGTGATCCGCCCAGTGAGCAGTTCTTC; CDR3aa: CASSDPPSEQFF
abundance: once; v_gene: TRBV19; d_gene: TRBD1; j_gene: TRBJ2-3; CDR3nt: TGTGCCAGTACCAAGGGACAGGGTGGTTTGGATACGCAGTATTTT; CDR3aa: CASTKGQGGLDTQYF
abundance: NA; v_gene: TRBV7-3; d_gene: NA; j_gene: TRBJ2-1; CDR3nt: TGTGCCAGCAGCCCTTACCATCAAACCTACGGTAACAATGAGCAGTTCTTC; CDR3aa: CASSPYHQTYGNNEQFF
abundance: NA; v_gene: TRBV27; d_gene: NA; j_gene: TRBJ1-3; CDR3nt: TGTGCCAGCAGTCCATTGGGCCCGCTTGGAAACACCATATATTTT; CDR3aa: CASSPLGPLGNTIYF
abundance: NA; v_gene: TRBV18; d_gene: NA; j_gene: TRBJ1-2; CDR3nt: TGTGCCAGCTCACCGGGACTGAGATTGAGCGGCTACACCTTC; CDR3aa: CASSPGLRLSGYTF
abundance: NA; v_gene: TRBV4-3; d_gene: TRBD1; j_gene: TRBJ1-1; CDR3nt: TGCGCCAGCAGCCAAGATTGGAGGGCAGGGGGCGGTCTCTTCTTT; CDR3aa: CASSQDWRAGGGLFF
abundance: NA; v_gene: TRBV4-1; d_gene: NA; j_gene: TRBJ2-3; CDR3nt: TGCGCCAGCAGCCAAGGGCTGACACCTAGCACAGATACGCAGTATTTT; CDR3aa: CASSQGLTPSTDTQYF
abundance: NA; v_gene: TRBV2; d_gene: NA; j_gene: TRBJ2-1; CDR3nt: TGTGCCAGCAGGATCAGCAGGGGCAATGAGCAGTTCTTC; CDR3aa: CASRISRGNEQFF
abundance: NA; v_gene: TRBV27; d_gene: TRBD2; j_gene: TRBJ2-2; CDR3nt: TGTGCCAGCAGTTTAAGGGGGACTAGGACCGGGGAGCTGTTTTTT; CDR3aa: CASSLRGTRTGELFF
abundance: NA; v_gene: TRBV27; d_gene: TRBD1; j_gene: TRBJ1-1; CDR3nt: TGTGCCAGCAGTTTCGGGAGGGGGCATCTGAACACTGAAGCTTTCTTT; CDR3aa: CASSFGRGHLNTEAFF
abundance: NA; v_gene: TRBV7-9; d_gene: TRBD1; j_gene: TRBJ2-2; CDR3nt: TGTGCCAGCTTTCCGGGACAGGGGGGATCCGGGGAGCTGTTTTTT; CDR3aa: CASFPGQGGSGELFF
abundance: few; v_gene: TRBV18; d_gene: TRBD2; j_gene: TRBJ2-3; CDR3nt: TGTGCCAGCTCACCCCCGAGCGGGAACACAGATACGCAGTATTTT; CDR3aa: CASSPPSGNTDTQYF
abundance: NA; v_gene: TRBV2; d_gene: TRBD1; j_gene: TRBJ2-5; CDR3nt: TGTGCCAGCAGTGAGCCGACAGGGTTCCCAGAGACCCAGTACTTC; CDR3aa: CASSEPTGFPETQYF
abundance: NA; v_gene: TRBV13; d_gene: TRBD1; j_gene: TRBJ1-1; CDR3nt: TGTGCCAGCAGCCGAGGGACAGGTATTGAAGCTTTCTTT; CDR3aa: CASSRGTGIEAFF
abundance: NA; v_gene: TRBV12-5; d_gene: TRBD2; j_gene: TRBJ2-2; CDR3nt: TGTGCTAGTGGTTTGGCCCCTAAGAGCGGGACGAACAGCGGGGAGCTGTTTTTT; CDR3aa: CASGLAPKSGTNSGELFF
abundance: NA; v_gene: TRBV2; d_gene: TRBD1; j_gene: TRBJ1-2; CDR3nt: TGTGCCAGCAGTGGGATGGCAGGGGGCCCCTATGGCTACACCTTC; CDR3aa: CASSGMAGGPYGYTF
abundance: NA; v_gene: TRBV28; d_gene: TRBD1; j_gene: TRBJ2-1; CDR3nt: TGTGCCAGTCTGGGACAGGCAAGCCTCAATGAGCAGTTCTTC; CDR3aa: CASLGQASLNEQFF
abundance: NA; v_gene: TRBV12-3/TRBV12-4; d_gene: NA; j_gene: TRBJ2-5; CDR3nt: TGTGCCAGCAGTTTATCAGTCCAAGAGACCCAGTACTTC; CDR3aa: CASSLSVQETQYF
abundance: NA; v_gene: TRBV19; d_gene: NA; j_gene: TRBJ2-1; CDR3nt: TGTGCCAGTAAGGATCCGGGAGTGACGAATGAGCAGTTCTTC; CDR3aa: CASKDPGVTNEQFF
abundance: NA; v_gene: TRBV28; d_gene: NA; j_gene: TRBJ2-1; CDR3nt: TGTGCCAGCAATAGCCTGGCGATTGAGCAGTTCTTC; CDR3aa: CASNSLAIEQFF
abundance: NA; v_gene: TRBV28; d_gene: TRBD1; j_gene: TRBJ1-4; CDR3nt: TGTGCCAGCAGTGCCACAGGGGGTTCTAATGAAAAACTGTTTTTT; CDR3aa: CASSATGGSNEKLFF
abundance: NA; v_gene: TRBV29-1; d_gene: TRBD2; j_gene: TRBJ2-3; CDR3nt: TGCAGCGTTAGTGCGGGAGGAACTAGCACAGATACGCAGTATTTT; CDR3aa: CSVSAGGTSTDTQYF
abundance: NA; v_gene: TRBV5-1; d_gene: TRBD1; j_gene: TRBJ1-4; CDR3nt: TGCGCCAGCAGCTCCGCAGGGGGCTCTAATGAAAAACTGTTTTTT; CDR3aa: CASSSAGGSNEKLFF
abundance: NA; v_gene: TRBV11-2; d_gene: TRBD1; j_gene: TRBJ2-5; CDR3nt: TGTGCCAGCAGCGGTGGACAGGGGGAGACCCAGTACTTC; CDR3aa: CASSGGQGETQYF
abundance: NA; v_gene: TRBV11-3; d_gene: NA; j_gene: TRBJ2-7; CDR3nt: TGTGCCAGCAGCCAGGATACAGGGTTAAACTACGAGCAGTACTTC; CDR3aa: CASSQDTGLNYEQYF
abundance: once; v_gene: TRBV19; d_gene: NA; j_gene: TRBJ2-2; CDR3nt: TGTGCCAGTAACCGACTAGAAAACACCGGGGAGCTGTTTTTT; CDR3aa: CASNRLENTGELFF
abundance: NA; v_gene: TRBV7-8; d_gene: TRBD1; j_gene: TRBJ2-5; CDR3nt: TGTGCCAGCAGCTCACGACGAGCCGGGACAGGTCAAGAGACCCAGTACTTC; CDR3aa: CASSSRRAGTGQETQYF
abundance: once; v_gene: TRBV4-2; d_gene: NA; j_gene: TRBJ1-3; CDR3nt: TGTGCCAGCAGCCAAACCCTGGGACACCGCAAAGGAAACACCATATATTTT; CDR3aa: CASSQTLGHRKGNTIYF
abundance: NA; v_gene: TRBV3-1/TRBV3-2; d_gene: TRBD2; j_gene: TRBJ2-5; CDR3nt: TGTGCCAGCAGCCCACCTCCATGGACTAGCGGGGAACAAGAGACCCAGTACTTC; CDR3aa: CASSPPPWTSGEQETQYF
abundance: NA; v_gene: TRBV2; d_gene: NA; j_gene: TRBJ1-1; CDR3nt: TGTGCCAGCAGGGCGTCCGGAAGGGAGGCTTTCTTT; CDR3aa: CASRASGREAFF
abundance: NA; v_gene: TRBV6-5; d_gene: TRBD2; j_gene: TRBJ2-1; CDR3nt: TGTGCCAGCAGTTACGCCACCCAACCCGGGACTAGCCCCCAGTTCTTC; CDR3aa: CASSYATQPGTSPQFF
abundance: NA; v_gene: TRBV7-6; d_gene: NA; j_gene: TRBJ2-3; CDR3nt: TGTGCCAGCAGCCCCCAAGCGACTAGCACAGATACGCAGTATTTT; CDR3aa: CASSPQATSTDTQYF